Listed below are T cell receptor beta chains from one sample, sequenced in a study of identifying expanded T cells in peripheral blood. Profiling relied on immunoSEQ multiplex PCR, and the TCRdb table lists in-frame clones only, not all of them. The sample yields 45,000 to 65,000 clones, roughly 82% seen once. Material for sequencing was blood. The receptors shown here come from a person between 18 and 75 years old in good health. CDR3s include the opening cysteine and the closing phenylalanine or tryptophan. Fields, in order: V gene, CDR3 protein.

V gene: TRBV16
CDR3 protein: CASSLRQANSPLHF

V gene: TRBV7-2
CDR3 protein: CASRGRAGGLGETQYF

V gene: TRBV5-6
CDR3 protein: CASSIPRGPGSYNEQFF

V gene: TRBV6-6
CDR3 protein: CASSVREGRGANVLTF

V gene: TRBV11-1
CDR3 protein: CASSPGGGQETQYF

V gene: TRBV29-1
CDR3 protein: CSAEGVSPKKPGYEQYF

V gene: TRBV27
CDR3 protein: CASKGRFAGSLTDTQYF

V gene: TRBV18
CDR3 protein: CASSPGRDTEAFF

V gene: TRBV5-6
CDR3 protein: CASSPPGTGLVNEQFF

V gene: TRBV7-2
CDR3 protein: CASSLTFSGANVLTF

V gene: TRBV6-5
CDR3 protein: CASSPRGGTYEQYF

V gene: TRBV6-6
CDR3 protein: CASSPISRDRGKGYTF

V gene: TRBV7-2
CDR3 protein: CASSRNFLGLGDTQYF

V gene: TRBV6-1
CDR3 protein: CASSATGMDTEAFF

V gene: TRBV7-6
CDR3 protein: CASSHLNQPQHF

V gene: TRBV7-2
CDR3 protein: CASSLVSGQGSNYGYTF

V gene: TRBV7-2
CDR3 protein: CASSRDRNYGYTF

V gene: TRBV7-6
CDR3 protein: CASSKSGNTEAFF

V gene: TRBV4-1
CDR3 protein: CASSQELGRGQTEAFF

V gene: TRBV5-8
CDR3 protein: CASSPGRILGNYGYTF

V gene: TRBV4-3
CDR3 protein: CASSQGPGDRSPEQYF

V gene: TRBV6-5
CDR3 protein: CASSYIGQGNTGELFF

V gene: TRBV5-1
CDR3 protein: CASSLEPEITGELFF

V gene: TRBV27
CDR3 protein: CASSEYSGGYNEQFF

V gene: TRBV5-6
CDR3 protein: CASSLVNSRGNTIYF

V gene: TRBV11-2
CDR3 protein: CASSFLAGGGRHEQFF

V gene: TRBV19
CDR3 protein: CASIAQRGSYNEQFF

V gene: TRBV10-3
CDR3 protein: CAISESGQGRDIQYF

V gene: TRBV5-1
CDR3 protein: CASSSRTGATNSPLHF

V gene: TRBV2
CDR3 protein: CASSDTRGANVLTF

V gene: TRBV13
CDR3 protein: CASSLGDNEQFF

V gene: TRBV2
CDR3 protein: CASSPPGTSYGYTF

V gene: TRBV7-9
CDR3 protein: CASSRGDRDSNEQFF